These 4 T cell receptor beta chains originate from one sample sequenced in a study of blood T cell repertoires in COVID-19. Only in-frame clones appear in the TCRdb table, and some are missing; sequencing was by immunoSEQ multiplex PCR. This table holds 330,000 or so clones, over 75% found once. The specimen was PBMCs or T cells enriched from blood (not recorded which). These receptor sequences come from a middle-aged man in a cohort exposed to, infected with or recovered from COVID-19 (not recorded which).

This chain links TRBV9 with TRBJ2-5; 8 nucleotides match TRBD2. CDR1 is SGDLS, CDR2 YYNGEE, per germline. The CDR3 is 14 residues long. V lost 2 bases and J lost 2; bases outside the gene matches: 2. The CDR3 DNA follows: TGTGCCAGCAGCGTCAGCGGGAGTCAAGAGACCCAGTACTTC. Its protein product is CASSVSGSQETQYF.

The chain employs TRBV2 and TRBJ1-5; D is unclear. This CDR3 is 13 amino acids long. Per germline, CDR1 SNHLY and CDR2 FYNNEI. Trimming shortened V by 1 base and J by 7 bases, and 8 bases separated the two germline ends. The CDR3 bases are TGTGCCAGCAGTGAAGATTCGGGACAGCCCCAGCATTTT. Translated, it gives CASSEDSGQPQHF.

This clone occurred once. The genes are TRBV5-1 and TRBJ2-1; 10 nucleotides align to TRBD2. This CDR3 is 15 amino acids long. Germline V gene lookup returns CDR1 SGHRS and CDR2 YFSETQ. V gave up 5 bases and J gave up 4 bases; unmatched junction bases: 6. In DNA, the CDR3 is TGCGCCAGCAGGTTAGCGGGAGGATATTACAATGAGCAGTTCTTC. Its protein is CASRLAGGYYNEQFF.

V is TRBV27 and J is TRBJ1-2; TRBD1 might be the D (5 bases). Germline V lookup: CDR1 MNHEY, CDR2 SMNVEV (reference sequence). V was clipped by 5 bases and J by 7 bases, with 8 bases between them. The CDR3 sequence is 11 residues long. CDR3 sequence (DNA): TGTGCCAGCAGTGGACATTCTGGCTACACCTTC. It specifies CASSGHSGYTF.